These 7 T cell receptor beta chains originate from one sample sequenced in a study of blood T cell repertoires in COVID-19 (TCRdb year 2020). Libraries were made using the immunoSEQ multiplex PCR assay. TCRdb carries this immuneACCESS record with in-frame sequences only. Its versions omit some clonotypes, under half of them owing to an unresolved V gene in the studies checked, with the rest unexplained. Across this sample there are about 220,000 clones, with 83% seen only once. Of the sample, approximately 4% falls within the top ten clones. Input material: PBMCs or T cells enriched from blood (not recorded which). The receptors originated from a woman aged 40 to 55 who had been exposed to COVID-19.

In this sample, this clone turned up many times. Here the CDR3 DNA reads TGTGCCAGCAGCTTGACTAGCGGGGGGCCCTACAATGAGCAGTTCTTC. It yields the protein CASSLTSGGPYNEQFF. The rearrangement links TRBV5-4 to TRBJ2-1; the match to TRBD2 covers 12 bases. Germline V CDR1 and CDR2: SGHNT, YYREEE (reference sequence). The V segment lost 1 base and the J segment 2 bases; nucleotides outside the gene matches: 1. This CDR3 spans 16 amino acids.

The chain carries TRBV11-2 and TRBJ2-5; D may be TRBD2 (5 bases). V was clipped by 1 base and J by 1 base, with 7 bases between them. The germline V gene encodes CDR1 SGHAT and CDR2 FQNNGV. The CDR3 sequence is 14 residues long. The DNA for the CDR3 is TGTGCCAGCAGCTTAGGGGCGGGCCAAGAGACCCAGTACTTC. Translating it yields CASSLGAGQETQYF.

The CDR3 protein is CASSVGQEGRAPLHF. The DNA of the CDR3 is TGTGCCAGCAGCGTAGGTCAAGAGGGCCGGGCACCCCTCCACTTT. V is TRBV9 and J is TRBJ1-6; D remains unclear. Trimming pared 0 bases from V and 11 bases from J, leaving 15 bases between. CDR1 and CDR2 from the germline V gene are SGDLS and YYNGEE. The CDR3 length is 15 residues.

On this clone: At one of its ends the junction is not consistent with the germline gene, which may arise from a read error. V and J are TRBV7-7 and TRBJ2-7; D unresolved. The CDR3 is 15 residues long. CDR1 and CDR2 from the germline V gene are SSHAT and FNYEAQ (reference sequence). The CDR3 DNA is TGTGCTAGCAGTCAATCGACTGGTTCCTCCTACGAGCAGTACTTC. Translation gives CASSQSTGSSYEQYF.

The rearrangement links TRBV4-3 to TRBJ1-5; D unclear. Trimming left V 11 bases short and J 11 bases short, with 19 bases between. Germline CDR1 LGHNA, CDR2 YSLEER. The CDR3 sequence is 12 residues long. The CDR3 loop is CARLSAALAQHF. Here the CDR3 DNA reads TGCGCCCGACTGAGCGCGGCGCTAGCCCAGCATTTT.

The rearrangement uses TRBV7-2 and TRBJ1-1; 8 bases agree with TRBD1. After removal of 5 bases from V and 4 bases from J, the junction contained 6 bases not matched to a gene. CDR1 is SGHTA and CDR2 is FQGNSA in the germline V gene. This CDR3 spans 14 amino acids. In nucleotides, the CDR3 is TGTGCCAGCAGCGATCAGGGGGCGACCACTGAAGCTTTCTTT. Its translation is CASSDQGATTEAFF.

The CDR3 is CASSLSALGATEAFF. The CDR3 region has the DNA TGTGCCAGCAGCTTATCTGCACTGGGGGCCACTGAAGCTTTCTTT. V usage is TRBV7-9 and J usage is TRBJ1-1; D possibly corresponds to TRBD1 (6 bases). V lost 2 bases and J 4 bases, leaving 14 bases between the germline ends. The CDR3 covers 15 residues. CDR1 is SEHNR, CDR2 FQNEAQ, per germline (reference sequence).